This T cell receptor beta chain is drawn from a study of graft-versus-host responses after intestinal transplantation. The method was immunoSEQ multiplex PCR; TCRdb's version includes in-frame clones alone and lacks a portion of them. This sample carries 40,000 or so clones, 87% of them seen once, and the ten largest clones take roughly 17%. Tissue from the graft was processed to free its intraepithelial and lamina propria lymphocytes. V lost 2 bases and J 0 bases, leaving 11 bases between the germline ends. Germline-derived CDR1 and CDR2 are SNHLY and FYNNEI. The CDR3 has 16 amino acids. The sequenced sample was ileum tissue, obtained less than 210 days after intestinal transplant. The chain couples TRBV2 to TRBJ2-4; a weak D match, TRBD2 (6 bases). This receptor was obtained from a human patient who received an intestinal transplant, so some T cells may come from the graft donor. The CDR3 DNA reads as TGTGCCAGCAGTGAAATGAGGGGACTAGCCAAAAACATTCAGTACTTC. Translation gives CASSEMRGLAKNIQYF.